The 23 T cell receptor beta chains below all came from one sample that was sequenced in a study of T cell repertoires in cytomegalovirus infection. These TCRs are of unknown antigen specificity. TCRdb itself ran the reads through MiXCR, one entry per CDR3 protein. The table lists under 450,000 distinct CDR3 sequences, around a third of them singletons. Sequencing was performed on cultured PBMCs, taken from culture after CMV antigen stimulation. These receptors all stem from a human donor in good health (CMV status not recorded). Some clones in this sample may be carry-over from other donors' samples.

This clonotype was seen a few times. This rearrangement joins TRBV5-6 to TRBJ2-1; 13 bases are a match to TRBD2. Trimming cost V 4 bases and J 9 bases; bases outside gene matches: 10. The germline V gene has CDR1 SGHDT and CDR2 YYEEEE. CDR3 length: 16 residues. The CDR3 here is CASSTVLAGGPSEQFF. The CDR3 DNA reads TGTGCCAGCAGCACAGTACTAGCGGGAGGGCCGTCTGAGCAGTTCTTC.

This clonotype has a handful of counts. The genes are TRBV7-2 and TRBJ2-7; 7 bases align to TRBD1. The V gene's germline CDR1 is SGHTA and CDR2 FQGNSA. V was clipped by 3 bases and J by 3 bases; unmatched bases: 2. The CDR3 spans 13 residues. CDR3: CASSFRDSYEQYF. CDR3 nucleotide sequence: TGTGCCAGCAGCTTTAGGGACAGCTACGAGCAGTACTTC.

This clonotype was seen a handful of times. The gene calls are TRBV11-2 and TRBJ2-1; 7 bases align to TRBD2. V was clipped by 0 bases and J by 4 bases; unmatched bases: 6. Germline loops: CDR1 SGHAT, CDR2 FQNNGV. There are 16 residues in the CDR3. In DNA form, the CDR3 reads TGTGCCAGCAGCTTAGATGTCCTAGCGGAGTACAATGAGCAGTTCTTC. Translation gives CASSLDVLAEYNEQFF.

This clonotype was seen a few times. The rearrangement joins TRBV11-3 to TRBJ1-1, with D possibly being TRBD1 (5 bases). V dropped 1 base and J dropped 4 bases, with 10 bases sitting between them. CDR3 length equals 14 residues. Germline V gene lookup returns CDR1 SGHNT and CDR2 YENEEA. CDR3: CASSLAGHGTEAFF. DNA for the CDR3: TGTGCCAGCAGCTTAGCAGGGCATGGCACTGAAGCTTTCTTT.

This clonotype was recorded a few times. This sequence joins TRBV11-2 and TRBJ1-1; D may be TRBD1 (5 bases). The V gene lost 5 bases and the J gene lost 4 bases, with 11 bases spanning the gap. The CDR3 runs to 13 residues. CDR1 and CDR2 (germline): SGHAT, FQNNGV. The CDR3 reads CASSGGSGTEAFF. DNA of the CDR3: TGTGCCAGCAGCGGGGGGTCCGGCACTGAAGCTTTCTTT.

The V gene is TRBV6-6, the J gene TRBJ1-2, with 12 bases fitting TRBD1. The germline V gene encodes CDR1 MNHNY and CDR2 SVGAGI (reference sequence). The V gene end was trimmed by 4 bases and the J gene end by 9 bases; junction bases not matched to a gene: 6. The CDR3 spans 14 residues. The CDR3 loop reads CASSSRDRGHSYTF. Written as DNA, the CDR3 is TGTGCCAGCAGTTCCCGGGACAGGGGGCATAGCTACACCTTC.

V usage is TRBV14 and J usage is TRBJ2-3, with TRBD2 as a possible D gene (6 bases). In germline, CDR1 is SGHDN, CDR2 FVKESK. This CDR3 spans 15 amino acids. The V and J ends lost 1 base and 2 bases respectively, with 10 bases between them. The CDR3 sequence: CASSQGIAATDTQYF. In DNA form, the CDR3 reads TGTGCCAGCAGCCAAGGAATAGCGGCCACAGATACGCAGTATTTT. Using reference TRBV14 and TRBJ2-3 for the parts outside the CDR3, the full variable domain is EAGVTQFPSHSVIEKGQTVTLRCDPISGHDNLYWYRRVMGKEIKFLLHFVKESKQDESGMPNNRFLAERTGGTYSTLKVQPAELEDSGVYFCASSQGIAATDTQYFGPGTRLTVL.

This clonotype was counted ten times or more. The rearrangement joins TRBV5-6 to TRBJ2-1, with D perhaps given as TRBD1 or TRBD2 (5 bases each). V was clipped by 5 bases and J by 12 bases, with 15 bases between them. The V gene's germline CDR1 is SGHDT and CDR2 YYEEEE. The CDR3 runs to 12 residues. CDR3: CASRVLRGPQFF. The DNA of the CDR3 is TGTGCCAGCAGAGTCCTCCGGGGCCCGCAGTTCTTC.

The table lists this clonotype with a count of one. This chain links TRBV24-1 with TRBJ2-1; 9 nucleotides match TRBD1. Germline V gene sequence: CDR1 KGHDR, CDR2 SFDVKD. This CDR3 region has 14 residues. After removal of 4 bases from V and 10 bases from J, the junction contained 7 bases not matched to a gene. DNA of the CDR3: TGTGCCACCAGTGAGGCCGGGACAGGGAGAGAGCAGTTCTTC. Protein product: CATSEAGTGREQFF.

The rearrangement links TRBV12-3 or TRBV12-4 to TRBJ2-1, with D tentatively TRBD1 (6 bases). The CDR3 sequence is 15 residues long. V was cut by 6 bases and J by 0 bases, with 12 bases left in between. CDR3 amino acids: CASRSGTLSYNEQFF. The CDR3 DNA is TGTGCCAGCAGATCCGGGACACTCTCCTACAATGAGCAGTTCTTC.

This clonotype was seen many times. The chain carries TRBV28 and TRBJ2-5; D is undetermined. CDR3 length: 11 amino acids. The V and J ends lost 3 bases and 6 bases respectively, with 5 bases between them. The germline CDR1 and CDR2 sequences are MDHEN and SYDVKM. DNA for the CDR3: TGTGCCAGCAGTTTTGGTCAGACCCAGTACTTC. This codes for CASSFGQTQYF.

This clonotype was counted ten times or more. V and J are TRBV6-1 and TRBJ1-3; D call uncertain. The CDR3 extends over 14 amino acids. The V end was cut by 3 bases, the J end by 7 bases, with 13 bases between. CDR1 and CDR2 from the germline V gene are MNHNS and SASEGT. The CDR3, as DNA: TGTGCCAGCAGTGAGAGACGGACGGGGAACACCATATATTTT. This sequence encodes CASSERRTGNTIYF.

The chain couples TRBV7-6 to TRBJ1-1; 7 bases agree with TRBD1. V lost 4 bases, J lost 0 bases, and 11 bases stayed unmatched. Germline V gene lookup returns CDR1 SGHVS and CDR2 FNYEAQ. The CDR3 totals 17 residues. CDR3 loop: CASSSTTGVAMNTEAFF. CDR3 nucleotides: TGTGCCAGCAGCTCCACAACAGGGGTGGCGATGAACACTGAAGCTTTCTTT.

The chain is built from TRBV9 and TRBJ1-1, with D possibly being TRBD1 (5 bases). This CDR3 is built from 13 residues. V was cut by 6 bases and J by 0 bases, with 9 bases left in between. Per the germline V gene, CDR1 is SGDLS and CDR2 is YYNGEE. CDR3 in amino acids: CASTGGMNTEAFF. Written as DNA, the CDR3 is TGTGCCAGCACGGGGGGGATGAACACTGAAGCTTTCTTT.

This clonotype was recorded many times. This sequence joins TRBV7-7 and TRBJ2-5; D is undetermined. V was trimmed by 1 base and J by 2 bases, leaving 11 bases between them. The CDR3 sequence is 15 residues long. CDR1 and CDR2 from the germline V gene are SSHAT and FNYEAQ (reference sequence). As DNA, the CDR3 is TGTGCCAGCAGCTTAGGGCTCCCCCCTCAAGAGACCCAGTACTTC. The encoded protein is CASSLGLPPQETQYF.

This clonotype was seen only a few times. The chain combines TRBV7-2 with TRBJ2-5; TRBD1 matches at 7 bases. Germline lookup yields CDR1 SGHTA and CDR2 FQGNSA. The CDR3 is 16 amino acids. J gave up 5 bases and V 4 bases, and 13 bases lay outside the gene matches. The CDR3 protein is CASSSLGTVGQETQYF. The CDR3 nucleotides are TGTGCCAGCAGCTCACTAGGGACAGTCGGACAGGAGACCCAGTACTTC. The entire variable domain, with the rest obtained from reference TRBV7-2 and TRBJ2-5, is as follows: GAGVSQSPSNKVTEKGKDVELRCDPISGHTALYWYRQSLGQGLEFLIYFQGNSAPDKSGLPSDRFSAERTGGSVSTLTIQRTQQEDSAVYLCASSSLGTVGQETQYFGPGTRLLVL.

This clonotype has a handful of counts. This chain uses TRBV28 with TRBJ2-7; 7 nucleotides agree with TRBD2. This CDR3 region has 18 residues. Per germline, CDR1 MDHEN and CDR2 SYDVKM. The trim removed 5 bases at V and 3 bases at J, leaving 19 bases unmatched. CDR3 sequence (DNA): TGTGCCAGCAGTCCCACCGGGACTACTCCACAGCCCTACTACGAGCAGTACTTC. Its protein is CASSPTGTTPQPYYEQYF.

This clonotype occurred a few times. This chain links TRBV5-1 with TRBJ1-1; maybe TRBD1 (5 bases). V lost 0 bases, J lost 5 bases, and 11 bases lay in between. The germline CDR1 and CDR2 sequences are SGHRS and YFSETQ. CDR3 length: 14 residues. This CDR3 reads CASSLEKGLTEAFF. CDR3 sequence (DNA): TGCGCCAGCAGCTTGGAAAAGGGGTTAACTGAAGCTTTCTTT.

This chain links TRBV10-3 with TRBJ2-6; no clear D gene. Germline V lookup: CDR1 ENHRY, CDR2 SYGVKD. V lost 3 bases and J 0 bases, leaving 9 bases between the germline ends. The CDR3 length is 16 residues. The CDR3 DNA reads TGTGCCATCAGTGATTCCCCGGTCTCTGGGGCCAACGTCCTGACTTTC. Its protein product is CAISDSPVSGANVLTF.

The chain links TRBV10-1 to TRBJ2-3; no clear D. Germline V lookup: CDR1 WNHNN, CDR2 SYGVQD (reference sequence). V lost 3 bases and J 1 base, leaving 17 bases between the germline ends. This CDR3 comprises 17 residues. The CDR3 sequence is CASSDPVQSRGTDTQYF. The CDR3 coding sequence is TGCGCCAGCAGTGACCCCGTTCAGAGTAGGGGCACAGATACGCAGTATTTT.

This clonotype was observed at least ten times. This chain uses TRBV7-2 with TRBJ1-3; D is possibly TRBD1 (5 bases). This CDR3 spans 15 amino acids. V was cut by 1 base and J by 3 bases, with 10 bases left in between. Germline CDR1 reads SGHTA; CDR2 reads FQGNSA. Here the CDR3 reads CASSLDGRDGNTIYF. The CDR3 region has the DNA TGTGCCAGCAGCTTAGACGGCAGGGATGGAAACACCATATATTTT.

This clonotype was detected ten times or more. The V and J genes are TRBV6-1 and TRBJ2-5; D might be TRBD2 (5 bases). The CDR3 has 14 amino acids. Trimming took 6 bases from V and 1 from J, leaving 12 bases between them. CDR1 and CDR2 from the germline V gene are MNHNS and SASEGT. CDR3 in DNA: TGTGCCAGCAGAGGAATCGGGATCCAAGAGACCCAGTACTTC. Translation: CASRGIGIQETQYF.

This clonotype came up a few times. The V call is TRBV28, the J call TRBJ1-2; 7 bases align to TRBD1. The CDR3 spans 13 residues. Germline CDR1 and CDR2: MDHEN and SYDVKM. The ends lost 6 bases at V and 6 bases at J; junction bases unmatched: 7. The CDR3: CASSLDRSHGYTF. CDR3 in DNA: TGTGCCAGCAGCCTGGACAGGAGTCATGGCTACACCTTC.